Below, one TCR beta chain is given with its context. Judged by its sample share, this clonotype qualifies as medium-sized (0.01 to 0.1%). The target of this receptor is not known. Base qualities are not recorded, but no much larger clone differs from it by a single base. The data were taken from a study (dated by TCRdb to between 2014 and 2016). For context, the study as a whole: The study tested whether tumor-infiltrating Tregs in breast cancer are recruited from blood Tregs or converted in situ from other CD4+ T cell subsets.

Naive CD4+ T cells were purified with the Miltenyi Naive CD4+ T Cell Isolation kit, with Tregs depleted using CD25 microbeads. Tregs, naive and memory CD4+ T cells from tumor, blood and ipsilateral draining lymph nodes of roughly 5 breast cancer patients underwent full-length TCR alpha and beta sequencing. Mononuclear cells from lymph nodes or approximately 50 ml of peripheral blood were isolated by Ficoll density gradient centrifugation. FACS confirmed that the sorted cell populations were more than 90% pure. Full-length TCR variable regions were amplified by 5' RACE PCR using constant-region reverse primers, and then by semi-nested PCR using Nested Universal Primer A. Using the ReliaPrep RNA Cell Miniprep System, total RNA was extracted, and the SMARTer RACE 5'/3' Kit was then used to reverse transcribe the RNA into 5'RACE-ready cDNA. Multiplex adaptors were used to barcode the full-length TCR alpha and beta libraries, which were then sequenced on an Illumina MiSeq. On the study's bioinformatics: For each of nine subset-tissue groups, sequencing data from the five patients were pooled, and the groups were compared by unsupervised clustering of TCR gene usage. The Morisita-Horn index, with shared sequences weighted by their contribution to each repertoire, was used to calculate repertoire similarity. Through fastp at Q25 and MiXCR, TCRdb rebuilt clones from the public reads, retaining in-frame beta chains. Every distinct CDR3 protein forms one entry, paired with its most common genes and DNA. TCRdb, not the original authors, processed these V and J calls. For this sample the table gives 10,000 to 15,000 distinct CDR3 sequences, of which around a quarter were detected only once. The ten largest clonotypes hold roughly 3.2% of the sample.

Paper-wide results and their limitations: Tumor memory CD4+ T cell TCR gene usage was found to cluster with blood and lymph node memory CD4+ cells and with lymph node naive CD4+ cells. The greatest overlap of tumor-infiltrating Treg TCR alpha and beta sequences was with tumor naive CD4+ T cells, followed next by blood naive CD4+ T cells. Validation in the larger cohort was restricted to a single TCR beta V-J rearrangement rather than whole repertoires.

V sheds 0 bases and J sheds 7 bases, leaving 11 bases between their ends. The CDR3, from cysteine to phenylalanine, totals 14 residues. Just the 42-base CDR3 DNA is kept, in frame starting at base 1. As encoded in the germline V gene, CDR1 is SGHRS while CDR2 is YFSETQ. The source material was naive CD4+ T cells sorted from blood. Reading the label with the study, this specimen's cell subset or site is: naive CD4+ T cells, CD4+CD45RA+CD25-. This sequence uses TRBV5-1 and TRBJ2-1; no confident D gene assignment can be made. The TCR originated in a female donor with breast cancer. CDR3 region: CASSLDGIRNEQFF. The nucleotide sequence reads as follows: TGCGCCAGCAGCTTGGATGGCATTAGGAATGAGCAGTTCTTC.